This T cell receptor beta chain was recovered during a study of blood T cell repertoires in COVID-19. The germline V gene encodes CDR1 MNHNS and CDR2 SASEGT. There are 15 residues in the CDR3. The V and J ends lost 2 bases and 3 bases respectively, with 13 bases between them. Some clones are missing from TCRdb's copy, which holds only in-frame ones; the method was immunoSEQ multiplex PCR. This repertoire shows roughly 29,000 clones, 60% to 80% found once; its top ten account for more than 20%. This chain links TRBV6-1 with TRBJ1-2; perhaps TRBD1 as D (5 bases). The sequencing input was peripheral blood. This TCR was sampled from a boy younger than 10 with active or convalescent COVID-19. This chain's CDR3 is CASSESGWGYYGYTF. The CDR3, as DNA: TGTGCCAGCAGTGAATCGGGTTGGGGCTACTATGGCTACACCTTC.